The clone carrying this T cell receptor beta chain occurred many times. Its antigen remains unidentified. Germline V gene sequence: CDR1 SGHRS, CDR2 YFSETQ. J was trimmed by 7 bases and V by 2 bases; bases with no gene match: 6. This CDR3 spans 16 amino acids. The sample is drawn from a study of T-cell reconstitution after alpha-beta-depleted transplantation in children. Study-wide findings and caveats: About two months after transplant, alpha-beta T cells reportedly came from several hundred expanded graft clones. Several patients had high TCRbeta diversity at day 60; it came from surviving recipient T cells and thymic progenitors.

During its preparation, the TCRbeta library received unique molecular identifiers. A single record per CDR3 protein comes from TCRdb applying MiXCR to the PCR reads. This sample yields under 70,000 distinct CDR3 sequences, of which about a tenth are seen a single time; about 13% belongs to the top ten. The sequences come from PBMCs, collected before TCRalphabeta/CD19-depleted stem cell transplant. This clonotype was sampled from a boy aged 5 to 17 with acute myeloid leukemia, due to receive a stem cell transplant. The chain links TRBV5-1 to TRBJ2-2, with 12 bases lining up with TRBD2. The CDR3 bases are TGCGCCAGCAGCTTTTCTAGCGGGGGGGCCCTCGGGGAGCTGTTTTTT. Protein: CASSFSSGGALGELFF.